A single sample gave rise to the 9 T cell receptor beta chains below, sequenced in a study of breast tumors, draining lymph nodes, adjacent tissues. Via MiXCR, TCRdb re-called the multiplex PCR reads, giving one row per CDR3 protein. The data contain approximately 300,000 distinct CDR3 sequences, around 31% of them seen just once; the ten biggest clones take up more than 1%. Breast cancer patients provided tissue from their axillary draining lymph nodes. The sequenced material came from axillary lymph node tissue. All receptors derive from a female donor with breast cancer. Some clones in this sample may be carry-over from other donors' samples.

With respect to this clonotype: A clone one base away is much larger, so this may be a read error. The V and J genes are TRBV11-2 and TRBJ2-1; D is undetermined. CDR3 size: 14 residues. Germline-derived CDR1 and CDR2 are SGHAT and FQNNGV. The germline V and J ends were trimmed by 1 base and 9 bases, with 13 bases remaining between them. CDR3 amino acids: CASSLASEIGEQFF. CDR3 nucleotides: TGTGCCAGCAGCTTAGCTTCGGAGATTGGTGAGCAGTTCTTC.

The rearrangement uses TRBV20-1 and TRBJ1-6; D uncertain. Germline assignment: CDR1 DFQATT and CDR2 SNEGSKA (reference sequence). V gave up 4 bases and J gave up 8 bases, with 0 bases separating them. The CDR3 is made up of 9 amino acids. The CDR3, as DNA: TGCAGTGCTAATTCACCCCTCCACTTT. Translated: CSANSPLHF.

This clonotype was observed many times. The rearrangement joins TRBV5-1 to TRBJ1-2; 8 bases are shared with TRBD1. Trimming removed 0 bases from V and 6 bases from J; junction bases left unmatched: 10. This CDR3 contains 16 residues. CDR1 and CDR2 (germline): SGHRS, YFSETQ. The CDR3 DNA is TGCGCCAGCAGCTTGGATTGGACAGGGCCGGGGGATGGCTACACCTTC. Translated, it gives CASSLDWTGPGDGYTF. The full variable domain, in which reference TRBV5-1 and TRBJ1-2 provide the parts outside the CDR3, is KAGVTQTPRYLIKTRGQQVTLSCSPISGHRSVSWYQQTPGQGLQFLFEYFSETQRNKGNFPGRFSGRQFSNSRSEMNVSTLELGDSALYLCASSLDWTGPGDGYTFGSGTRLTVV.

The chain uses TRBV5-1 and TRBJ1-4; D might be TRBD1 (6 bases). The germline V and J ends were trimmed by 0 bases and 7 bases, with 13 bases remaining between them. Per the germline V gene, CDR1 is SGHRS and CDR2 is YFSETQ. This CDR3 is built from 15 residues. CDR3 coding DNA: TGCGCCAGCAGCTTGGGGCAGGGGTCAACTGAAAAACTGTTTTTT. Amino acid sequence: CASSLGQGSTEKLFF.

On this clonotype: Just one base apart from a much larger clone, this may be a read error. V is TRBV20-1 and J is TRBJ2-7; 8 bases agree with TRBD2. Germline CDR1 reads DFQATT; CDR2 reads SNEGSKA (reference sequence). With 0 bases clipped from V and 3 bases from J, the junction kept 7 bases outside the gene matches. The CDR3 runs to 15 residues. The CDR3 nucleotides read TGCAGTGCTAGAGATCGCACTAGCGGAGTCTACGAGCAGTACTTC. This codes for CSARDRTSGVYEQYF.

The chain joins TRBV30 to TRBJ2-1, with D unclear. The CDR3 consists of 11 residues. Germline V gene data show CDR1 as GTSNPN and CDR2 as SVGIG (reference sequence). V was pared by 5 bases and J by 6 bases, with 8 bases between. CDR3 sequence (DNA): TGTGCCTGGGAAGTCAGCAATGAGCAGTTCTTC. Translation gives CAWEVSNEQFF.

At least ten counts were recorded for this clonotype. V is TRBV3-1 and J is TRBJ1-6, with 12 bases fitting TRBD1. Germline CDR1 LGHDT, CDR2 YNNKEL (reference sequence). CDR3 length equals 17 residues. Trimming removed 3 bases from V and 10 bases from J; junction bases left unmatched: 10. The CDR3 bases are TGTGCCAGCAGCCACGCCCGGGACAGGGGGCGCGGATCACCCCTCCACTTT. Protein sequence: CASSHARDRGRGSPLHF.

This clonotype has at least ten counts. The rearrangement uses TRBV11-2 and TRBJ2-7; a weak D match, TRBD2 (6 bases). CDR1 is SGHAT and CDR2 is FQNNGV in the germline V gene. V was trimmed by 5 bases and J by 5 bases, leaving 19 bases between them. There are 15 residues in the CDR3. DNA of the CDR3: TGTGCCAGCAGCCCGCGGGGCACCGCGCGAGACGAGCAGTACTTC. Its translation is CASSPRGTARDEQYF.

The rearrangement links TRBV4-3 to TRBJ1-1, with D uncertain. The CDR3 contains 13 residues. Per the germline V gene, CDR1 is LGHNA and CDR2 is YSLEER. V was pared by 6 bases and J by 5 bases, with 13 bases between. The CDR3 loop reads CASRWDPRTEAFF. For the CDR3, the DNA is TGCGCCAGCAGGTGGGATCCGAGGACTGAAGCTTTCTTT.